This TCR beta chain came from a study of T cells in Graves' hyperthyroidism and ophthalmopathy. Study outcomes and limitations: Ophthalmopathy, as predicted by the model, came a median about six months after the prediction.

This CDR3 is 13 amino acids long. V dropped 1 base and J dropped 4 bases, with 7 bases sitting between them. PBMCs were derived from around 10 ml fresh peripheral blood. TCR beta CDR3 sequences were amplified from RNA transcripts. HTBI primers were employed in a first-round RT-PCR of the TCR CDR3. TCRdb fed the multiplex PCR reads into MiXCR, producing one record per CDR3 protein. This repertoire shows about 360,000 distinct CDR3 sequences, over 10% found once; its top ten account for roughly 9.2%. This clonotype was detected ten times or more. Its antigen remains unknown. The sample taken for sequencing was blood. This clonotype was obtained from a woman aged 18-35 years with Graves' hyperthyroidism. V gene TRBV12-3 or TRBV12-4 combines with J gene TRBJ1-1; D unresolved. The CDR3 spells CASSLGQLTEAFF. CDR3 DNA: TGTGCCAGCAGTTTAGGGCAGCTCACTGAAGCTTTCTTT.